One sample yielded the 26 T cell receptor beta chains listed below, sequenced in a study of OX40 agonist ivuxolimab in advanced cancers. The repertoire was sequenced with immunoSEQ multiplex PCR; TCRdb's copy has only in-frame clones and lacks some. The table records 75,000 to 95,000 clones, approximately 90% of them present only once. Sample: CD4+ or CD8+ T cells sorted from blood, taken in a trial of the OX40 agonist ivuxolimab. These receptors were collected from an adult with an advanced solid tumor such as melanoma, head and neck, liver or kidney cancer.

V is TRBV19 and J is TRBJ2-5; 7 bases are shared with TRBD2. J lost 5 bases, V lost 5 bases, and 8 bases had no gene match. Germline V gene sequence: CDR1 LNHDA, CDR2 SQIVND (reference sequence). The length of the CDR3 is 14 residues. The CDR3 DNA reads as TGTGCCAGTAGTTCCCAGGGAGGGGCGGAGACCCAGTACTTC. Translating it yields CASSSQGGAETQYF. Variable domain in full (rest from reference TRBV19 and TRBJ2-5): DGGITQSPKYLFRKEGQNVTLSCEQNLNHDAMYWYRQDPGQGLRLIYYSQIVNDFQKGDIAEGYSVSREKKESFPLTVTSAQKNPTAFYLCASSSQGGAETQYFGPGTRLLVL.

The CDR3 loop reads CASSLDGGNNYGYTF. CDR3 DNA: TGCGCCAGCAGCTTGGATGGGGGGAACAACTATGGCTACACCTTC. The chain recombines TRBV5-1 with TRBJ1-2, with a weak D call TRBD1 (5 bases). Germline-derived CDR1 and CDR2 are SGHRS and YFSETQ. CDR3 length equals 15 residues. V was shortened by 0 bases and J by 2 bases, with 11 bases between the two germline ends.

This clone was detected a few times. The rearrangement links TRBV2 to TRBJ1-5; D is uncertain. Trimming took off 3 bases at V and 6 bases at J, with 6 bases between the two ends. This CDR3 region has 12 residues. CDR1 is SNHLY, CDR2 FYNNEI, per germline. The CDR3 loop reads CASSDGSQPQHF. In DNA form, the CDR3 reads TGTGCCAGCAGTGACGGATCTCAGCCCCAGCATTTT.

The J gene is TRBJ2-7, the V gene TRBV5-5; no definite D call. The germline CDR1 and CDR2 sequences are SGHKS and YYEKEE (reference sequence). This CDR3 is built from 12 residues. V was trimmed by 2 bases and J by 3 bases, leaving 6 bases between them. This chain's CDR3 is CASSFNSYEQYF. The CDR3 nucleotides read TGTGCCAGCAGCTTTAATAGCTACGAGCAGTACTTC.

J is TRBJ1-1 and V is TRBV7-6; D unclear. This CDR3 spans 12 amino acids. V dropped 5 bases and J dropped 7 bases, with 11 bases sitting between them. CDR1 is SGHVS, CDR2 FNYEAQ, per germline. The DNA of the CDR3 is TGTGCCAGCAGCCGAGAGAGTCTTGAAGCTTTCTTT. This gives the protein CASSRESLEAFF.

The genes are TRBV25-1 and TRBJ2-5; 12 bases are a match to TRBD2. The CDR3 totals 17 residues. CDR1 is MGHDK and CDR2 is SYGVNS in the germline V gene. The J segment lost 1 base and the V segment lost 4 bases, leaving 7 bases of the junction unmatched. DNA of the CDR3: TGTGCCAGCAGTGCAGAAGGGACTAGCGGGCGCCAAGAGACCCAGTACTTC. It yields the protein CASSAEGTSGRQETQYF.

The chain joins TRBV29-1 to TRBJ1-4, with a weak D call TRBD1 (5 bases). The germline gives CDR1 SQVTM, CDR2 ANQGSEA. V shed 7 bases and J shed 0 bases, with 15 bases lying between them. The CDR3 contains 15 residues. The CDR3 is CSAYGTPATNEKLFF. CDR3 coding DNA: TGCAGCGCATACGGGACGCCGGCAACTAATGAAAAACTGTTTTTT.

The CDR3 reads CASSSGDTLIGQETQYF. The CDR3 region has the DNA TGTGCCAGCAGCTCCGGGGACACGCTTATTGGACAAGAGACCCAGTACTTC. The chain links TRBV11-3 to TRBJ2-5; a possible D gene is TRBD1 (6 bases). From germline, CDR1 is SGHNT and CDR2 YENEEA. This CDR3 contains 17 residues. V shed 4 bases and J shed 2 bases, with 20 bases lying between them.

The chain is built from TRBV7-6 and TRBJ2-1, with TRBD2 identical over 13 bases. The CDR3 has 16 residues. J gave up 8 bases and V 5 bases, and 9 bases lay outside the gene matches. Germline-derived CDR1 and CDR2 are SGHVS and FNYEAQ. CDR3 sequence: CASSKKLAGGPHEQFF. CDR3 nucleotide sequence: TGTGCCAGCAGCAAAAAACTAGCGGGAGGGCCTCATGAGCAGTTCTTC.

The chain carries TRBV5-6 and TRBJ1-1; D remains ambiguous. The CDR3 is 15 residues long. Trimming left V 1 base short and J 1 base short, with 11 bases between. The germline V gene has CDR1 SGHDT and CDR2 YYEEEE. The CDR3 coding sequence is TGTGCCAGCAGCTTGCGGTCTCTCAGGAACACTGAAGCTTTCTTT. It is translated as CASSLRSLRNTEAFF. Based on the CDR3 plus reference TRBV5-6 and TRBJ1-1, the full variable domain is DAGVTQSPTHLIKTRGQQVTLRCSPKSGHDTVSWYQQALGQGPQFIFQYYEEEERQRGNFPDRFSGHQFPNYSSELNVNALLLGDSALYLCASSLRSLRNTEAFFGQGTRLTVV.

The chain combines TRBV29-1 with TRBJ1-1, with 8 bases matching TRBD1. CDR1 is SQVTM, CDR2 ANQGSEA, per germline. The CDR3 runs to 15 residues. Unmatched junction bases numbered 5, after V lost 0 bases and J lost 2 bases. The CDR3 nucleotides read TGCAGCGTTGAAGAGTCAGGGGGCCCTAACACTGAAGCTTTCTTT. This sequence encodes CSVEESGGPNTEAFF.

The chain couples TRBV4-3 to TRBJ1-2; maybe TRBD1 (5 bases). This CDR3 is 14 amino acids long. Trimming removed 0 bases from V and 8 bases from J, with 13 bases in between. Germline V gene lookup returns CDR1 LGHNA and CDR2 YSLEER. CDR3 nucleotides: TGCGCCAGCAGCCAAGATCGGGGCGTACGGGGCTACACCTTC. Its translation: CASSQDRGVRGYTF.

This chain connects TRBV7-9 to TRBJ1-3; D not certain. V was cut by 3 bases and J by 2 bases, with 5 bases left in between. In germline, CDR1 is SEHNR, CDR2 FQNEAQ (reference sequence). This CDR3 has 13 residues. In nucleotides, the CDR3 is TGTGCCAGCAGCTTTACAGCTGGAAACACCATATATTTT. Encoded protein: CASSFTAGNTIYF.

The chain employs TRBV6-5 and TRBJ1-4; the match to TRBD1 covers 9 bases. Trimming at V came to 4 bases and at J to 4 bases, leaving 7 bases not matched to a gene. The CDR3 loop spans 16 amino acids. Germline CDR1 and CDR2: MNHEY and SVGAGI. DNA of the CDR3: TGTGCCAGCAGTTTCGACACAGGGGGCGGTAATGAAAAACTGTTTTTT. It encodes CASSFDTGGGNEKLFF.

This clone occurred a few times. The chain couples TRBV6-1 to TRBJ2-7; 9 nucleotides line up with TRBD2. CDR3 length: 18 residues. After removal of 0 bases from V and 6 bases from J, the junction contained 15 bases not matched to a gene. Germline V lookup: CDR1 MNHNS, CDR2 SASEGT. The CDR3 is CASSEARIVAGAKREQYF. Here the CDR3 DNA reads TGTGCCAGCAGTGAAGCGCGCATTGTAGCGGGAGCGAAGCGCGAGCAGTACTTC.

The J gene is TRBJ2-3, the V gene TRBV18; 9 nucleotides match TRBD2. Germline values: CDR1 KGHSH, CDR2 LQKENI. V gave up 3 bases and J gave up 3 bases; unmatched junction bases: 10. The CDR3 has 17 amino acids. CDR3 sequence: CASSPPTSGDWTDTQYF. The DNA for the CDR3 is TGTGCCAGCTCACCTCCGACTAGCGGAGATTGGACAGATACGCAGTATTTT.

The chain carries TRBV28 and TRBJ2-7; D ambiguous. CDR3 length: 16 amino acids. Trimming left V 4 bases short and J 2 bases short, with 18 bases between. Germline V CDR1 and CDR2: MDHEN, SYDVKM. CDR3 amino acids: CASSSPEWPRTYEQYF. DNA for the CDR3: TGTGCCAGCAGTTCACCCGAGTGGCCCCGCACCTACGAGCAGTACTTC. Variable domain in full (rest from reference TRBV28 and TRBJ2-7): DVKVTQSSRYLVKRTGEKVFLECVQDMDHENMFWYRQDPGLGLRLIYFSYDVKMKEKGDIPEGYSVSREKKERFSLILESASTNQTSMYLCASSSPEWPRTYEQYFGPGTRLTVT.

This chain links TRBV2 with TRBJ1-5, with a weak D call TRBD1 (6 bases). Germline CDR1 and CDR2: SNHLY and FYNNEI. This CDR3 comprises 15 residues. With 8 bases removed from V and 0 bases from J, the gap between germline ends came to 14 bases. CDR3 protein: CASRRTDNSNQPQHF. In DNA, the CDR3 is TGTGCCAGCCGTCGGACAGACAATAGCAATCAGCCCCAGCATTTT.

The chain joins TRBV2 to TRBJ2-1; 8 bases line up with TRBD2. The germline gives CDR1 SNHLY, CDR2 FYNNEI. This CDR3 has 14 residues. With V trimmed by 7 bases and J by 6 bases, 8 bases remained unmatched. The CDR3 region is CASTPGLGRNEQFF. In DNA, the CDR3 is TGTGCCAGCACCCCGGGACTAGGACGCAATGAGCAGTTCTTC.

The CDR3 nucleotides are TGTGCCAGCAGTGAAAGTGGATACGAGCAGTACTTC. Its protein product is CASSESGYEQYF. V usage is TRBV6-1 and J usage is TRBJ2-7; D gene uncertain. Germline V lookup: CDR1 MNHNS, CDR2 SASEGT. V lost 2 bases and J 4 bases, leaving 6 bases between the germline ends. This CDR3 is built from 12 residues.

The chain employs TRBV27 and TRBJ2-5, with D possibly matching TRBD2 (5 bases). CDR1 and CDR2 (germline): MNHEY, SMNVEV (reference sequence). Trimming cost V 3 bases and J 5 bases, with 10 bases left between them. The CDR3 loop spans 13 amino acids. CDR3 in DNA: TGTGCCAGCAGTTTTTCGAGAGGGGAGACCCAGTACTTC. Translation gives CASSFSRGETQYF.

CDR3 sequence: CASSLAGEDTQYF. The CDR3 nucleotides read TGTGCCAGCAGCTTGGCAGGAGAAGATACGCAGTATTTT. This chain links TRBV5-4 with TRBJ2-3, with D unclear. The germline gives CDR1 SGHNT, CDR2 YYREEE (reference sequence). The CDR3 loop spans 13 amino acids. Trimming left V 0 bases short and J 5 bases short, with 7 bases between.

The CDR3 here is CASSLALASGGEQFF. CDR3 bases: TGTGCCAGCAGCTTAGCGCTGGCTAGCGGGGGTGAGCAGTTCTTC. V is TRBV7-9 and J is TRBJ2-1; 10 bases line up with TRBD2. The germline V gene encodes CDR1 SEHNR and CDR2 FQNEAQ (reference sequence). V trimming: 0 bases; J trimming: 9 bases; junction bases outside the gene matches: 5. The CDR3 runs 15 residues.

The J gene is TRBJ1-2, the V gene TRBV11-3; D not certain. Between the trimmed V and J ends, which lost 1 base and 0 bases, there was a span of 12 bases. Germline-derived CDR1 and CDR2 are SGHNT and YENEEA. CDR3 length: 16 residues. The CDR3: CASSLGPGRTNYGYTF. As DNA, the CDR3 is TGTGCCAGCAGCTTAGGACCAGGACGTACTAACTATGGCTACACCTTC.

CDR3 residues: CASSPEGLGETQYF. The CDR3 DNA is TGTGCCAGTAGTCCAGAGGGCCTAGGGGAGACCCAGTACTTC. This rearrangement joins TRBV19 to TRBJ2-5; perhaps TRBD2 as D (5 bases). V was trimmed by 5 bases and J by 5 bases, leaving 15 bases between them. This CDR3 has 14 amino acids. Per germline, CDR1 LNHDA and CDR2 SQIVND (reference sequence).

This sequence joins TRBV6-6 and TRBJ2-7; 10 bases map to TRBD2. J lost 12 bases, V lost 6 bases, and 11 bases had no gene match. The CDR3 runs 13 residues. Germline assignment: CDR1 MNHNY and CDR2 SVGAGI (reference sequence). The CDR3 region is CASSRPSGRAMYF. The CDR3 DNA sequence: TGTGCCAGCAGCCGCCCCAGCGGGAGGGCCATGTACTTC.